Below are 10 T cell receptor beta chains sequenced from a single sample in a study of CXCR3-negative and CXCR3-positive naive CD8 T cells (dated by TCRdb to about 2019). Sequencing used a NextSeq 550. The Human TCR Profiling Kit (MiLaboratory) was used to make UMI-labeled 5' RACE TRB cDNA libraries. After reprocessing by TCRdb, each CDR3 protein sequence is one entry, and no DNA is given. The table held for this sample gives some 22,000 distinct CDR3 sequences. Together, the top ten hold around 18% of the sample. Material: memory CD8+ T cells from blood. The cell subset or site tag for this specimen amounts to: conventional CD8+ memory T cells (TMEM), sorted as controls. The source is a human donor in good health. Some clones in this sample may be carry-over from other donors' samples.

The chain recombines TRBV20-1 with TRBJ2-1; the TCRdb call, TRBD1, lacks DNA for checking. CDR1 and CDR2 from the germline V gene are DFQATT and SNEGSKA (reference sequence). CDR3 length: 16 amino acids. Here the CDR3 reads CSARELRGGDYNEQFF.

The chain uses TRBV21-1 and TRBJ2-4; TCRdb's D call of TRBD2 is untestable without DNA. TRBV21-1 is shown as a pseudogene. The CDR3 runs 19 residues. CDR3 sequence reads: CASSKVFVERERTKNIQYF.

The chain joins TRBV29-1 to TRBJ2-1; TCRdb indicates TRBD1, and absent DNA this call remains unverified. Germline V CDR1 and CDR2: SQVTM, ANQGSEA. The CDR3 extends over 13 amino acids. The CDR3 reads CSVEMPAYPEEFF.

The chain is built from TRBV7-9 and TRBJ2-1; TCRdb indicates TRBD1, and absent DNA this call remains unverified. Germline V gene lookup returns CDR1 SEHNR and CDR2 FQNEAQ (reference sequence). The CDR3 covers 14 residues. CDR3 amino acids: CASSPGTGYNEQFF.

The rearrangement uses TRBV15 and TRBJ2-7. The CDR3 extends over 11 amino acids. CDR1 and CDR2 from the germline V gene are LNHNV and YYDKDF (reference sequence). CDR3: CATSTTYEQYF.

The chain recombines TRBV27 with TRBJ2-1; there is no DNA to check the TCRdb D call of TRBD1. The germline gives CDR1 MNHEY, CDR2 SMNVEV (reference sequence). CDR3 size: 14 residues. The CDR3 protein is CASSSGQAANEQFF.

V usage is TRBV20-1 and J usage is TRBJ1-1. Germline V CDR1 and CDR2: DFQATT, SNEGSKA (reference sequence). This CDR3 has 11 amino acids. The CDR3 is CSVRRDTEAFF.

The chain joins TRBV20-1 to TRBJ2-1; TCRdb proposes TRBD2, but this gene call is untestable without DNA. The CDR3 has 18 amino acids. CDR1 DFQATT and CDR2 SNEGSKA come from the germline V gene (reference sequence). The CDR3 sequence is CSASDELAGGLSYNEQFF.

This sequence joins TRBV20-1 and TRBJ2-7. Per germline, CDR1 DFQATT and CDR2 SNEGSKA (reference sequence). CDR3 size: 14 residues. The CDR3 loop reads CSARVAGSSYEQYF.

The V call is TRBV29-1, the J call TRBJ2-2. Per the germline V gene, CDR1 is SQVTM and CDR2 is ANQGSEA. The CDR3 covers 12 residues. The CDR3 region is CSVVSRAGELFF.